These T cell receptor beta chains were read from a single sample in a study of blood T cell repertoires in COVID-19. TCRdb's copy holds only in-frame clones and misses some; the assay was immunoSEQ multiplex PCR. The sample records 85,000 to 120,000 clones, almost 80% being singletons. The source material was peripheral blood. The source of these receptors is a man aged 55 to 70 with active or convalescent COVID-19. CDR3s leave out the opening cysteine and the closing phenylalanine or tryptophan.

CDR3 protein | V gene
ASSPTGTGASGNTIY | TRBV28
SASSGRAKNIQY | TRBV20-1
ATSPGTGGLTEAF | TRBV15
ASSLSQGAWAF | TRBV11-2
ASSRQGESEAF | TRBV6-5
SVQHNYDEKLF | TRBV29-1
ASSYGTGSTEAF | TRBV5-1
AWRDRDYYNSPLH | TRBV30
ASSLAGGQSEKLF | TRBV6-5
ASSLFGLAGGTSTDTQY | TRBV5-1
ASSWGQYNEQF | TRBV7-2
ASGLTGYNSPLH | TRBV12-5
ASSTLQGGGELF | TRBV19
ASSEKGLASYEQY | TRBV2
ASSTGQMNTEAF | TRBV5-1
ASSQGGGTAYNEQF | TRBV14
ASSSRGTGGTDTQY | TRBV9
ASRLGAANEKLF | TRBV2
ASSPSGRRTDTQY | TRBV6-6
ASSPRDRGGTDTQY | TRBV18
ASSISGRNEQF | TRBV19
ASSLAERTNEKLF | TRBV7-9
ASSYEGGVLNIQY | TRBV6-6
ASREGEGEKLF | TRBV2
ASSQVSFSGNTIY | TRBV3-1/TRBV3-2
ASSPAGTGPTSYGYT | TRBV28
ASSLGQSSNQPQH | TRBV27
ASSYELANTGELF | TRBV6-5
AWSVGVQPQH | TRBV30
ASSSLSEAF | TRBV25-1
ASSPGRTGGRGNYGYT | TRBV5-1
ASRVGTGVFYGYT | TRBV6-5
ASSYSAGTEAF | TRBV6-2/TRBV6-3
ASSILAGASTDTQY | TRBV19
ASSVAGLAGNEQF | TRBV9
ASSGVNTGELF | TRBV27
ASSLARSGRASNEQF | TRBV5-1
ASTPGGGMDYGYT | TRBV19
ASSVEAGKGNTIY | TRBV9
ASGWWGDNNEQF | TRBV7-6
ATSDRGRVPNEQF | TRBV24-1
ASSLETSGLRSDNEQF | TRBV7-9
ASSYSFPENYGYT | TRBV6-6
ASSPRLGGGSSTDTQY | TRBV7-8
ASSYPGNTEAF | TRBV6-5
ASSLAQGPRSPLH | TRBV28
AGGGASSYNEQF | TRBV2
ASSLGLAVTDTQY | TRBV14
ASSLVFGLADQETQY | TRBV7-7
ASSSSGTYEQY | TRBV27
ASRTGTPETQY | TRBV6-6
ASSLGGRTDTQY | TRBV5-6